These 23 T cell receptor beta chains originate from one sample sequenced in a study of CD8+ T cells in alopecia areata. The sequencing template was cDNA reverse transcribed from extracted RNA. The method was immunoSEQ multiplex PCR; TCRdb's version includes in-frame clones alone and lacks a portion of them. Found here are about 200,000 clones, roughly three fifths of them singletons; the top ten hold over 4%. The specimen was CD8+ T cells sorted from blood. The receptors come from a human donor in good health.

This chain connects TRBV7-3 to TRBJ2-7; TRBD1 is a possible D gene (5 bases). Trimming left V 3 bases short and J 2 bases short, with 8 bases between. This CDR3 has 13 amino acids. CDR1 and CDR2 (germline): SGHTA, FQGTGA. The CDR3 loop reads CASSFEGAYEQYF. CDR3 DNA sequence: TGTGCCAGCAGCTTTGAAGGGGCCTACGAGCAGTACTTC.

The rearrangement links TRBV15 to TRBJ2-2; D gene unclear. CDR3 length: 16 amino acids. Trimming removed 0 bases from V and 6 bases from J, with 14 bases in between. Germline V CDR1 and CDR2: LNHNV, YYDKDF (reference sequence). The CDR3 loop is CATSREGRLMAGELFF. The CDR3 DNA is TGTGCCACCAGCAGAGAGGGCAGGCTTATGGCCGGGGAGCTGTTTTTT. The variable domain in full, completed from reference TRBV15 and TRBJ2-2, reads DAMVIQNPRYQVTQFGKPVTLSCSQTLNHNVMYWYQQKSSQAPKLLFHYYDKDFNNEADTPDNFQSRRPNTSFCFLDIRSPGLGDTAMYLCATSREGRLMAGELFFGEGSRLTVL.

This clone was counted between two and nine times. The genes are TRBV13 and TRBJ2-4; no clear D. Germline V gene data show CDR1 as PRHDT and CDR2 as FYEKMQ (reference sequence). V shed 2 bases and J shed 2 bases, with 10 bases lying between them. CDR3 size: 15 residues. CDR3: CASSLSGLSKNIQYF. The DNA of the CDR3 is TGTGCCAGCAGCTTATCCGGGTTGTCCAAAAACATTCAGTACTTC.

The chain links TRBV13 to TRBJ2-1; D uncertain. This CDR3 is 14 amino acids long. V was trimmed by 0 bases and J by 5 bases, leaving 8 bases between them. The germline V gene has CDR1 PRHDT and CDR2 FYEKMQ (reference sequence). The CDR3: CASSLGGSHNEQFF. CDR3 nucleotide sequence: TGTGCCAGCAGCTTAGGCGGTTCCCACAATGAGCAGTTCTTC.

The J gene is TRBJ1-3, the V gene TRBV29-1; D remains ambiguous. Trimming removed 6 bases at V and 4 bases at J, with 10 bases between. The CDR3 length is 12 residues. Per germline, CDR1 SQVTM and CDR2 ANQGSEA. CDR3 residues: CSVWYSGNTIYF. CDR3 nucleotide sequence: TGCAGCGTGTGGTATTCGGGAAACACCATATATTTT.

The V gene is TRBV29-1, the J gene TRBJ2-3, with D possibly called TRBD1 or TRBD2 (6 bases each). The CDR3 is 16 amino acids. Per germline, CDR1 SQVTM and CDR2 ANQGSEA. Trimming removed 7 bases at V and 0 bases at J, with 20 bases between. The CDR3 here is CSAPVGGTTSTDTQYF. The DNA for the CDR3 is TGCAGCGCTCCTGTCGGAGGGACAACTAGCACAGATACGCAGTATTTT.

There are a few counts of this clone. This chain uses TRBV29-1 with TRBJ2-3, with 8 bases matching TRBD2. J lost 0 bases, V lost 6 bases, and 23 bases had no gene match. CDR1 is SQVTM and CDR2 is ANQGSEA in the germline V gene. This CDR3 has 20 residues. CDR3 DNA: TGCAGCGTGGCCGGGGGAGCGGGGGCCCAGGTGATTCCTAGCACAGATACGCAGTATTTT. As protein: CSVAGGAGAQVIPSTDTQYF.

This clone has more than one count but fewer than ten. The rearrangement links TRBV19 to TRBJ1-1; no firm D call. Germline V gives CDR1 LNHDA, CDR2 SQIVND (reference sequence). This CDR3 is built from 12 residues. Trimming pared 6 bases from V and 5 bases from J, leaving 10 bases between. CDR3 sequence: CASSLGRTEAFF. DNA of the CDR3: TGTGCCAGTAGCCTTGGGAGGACTGAAGCTTTCTTT.

The rearrangement links TRBV7-9 to TRBJ2-7, with D possibly matching TRBD2 (5 bases). The CDR3 loop spans 13 amino acids. V lost 5 bases, J lost 0 bases, and 8 bases lay in between. Germline V gene data show CDR1 as SEHNR and CDR2 as FQNEAQ (reference sequence). CDR3: CASSPGISYEQYF. The CDR3 bases are TGTGCCAGCAGCCCGGGGATCTCCTACGAGCAGTACTTC. The variable domain in full, with the rest retrieved from reference TRBV7-9 and TRBJ2-7, is DTGVSQNPRHKITKRGQNVTFRCDPISEHNRLYWYRQTLGQGPEFLTYFQNEAQLEKSRLLSDRFSAERPKGSFSTLEIQRTEQGDSAMYLCASSPGISYEQYFGPGTRLTVT.

CDR3: CASEAQRSTGTDTQYF. For the CDR3, the DNA is TGTGCCAGCGAGGCGCAAAGGTCCACTGGCACAGATACGCAGTATTTT. This sequence joins TRBV13 and TRBJ2-3, with D unclear. Trimming left V 8 bases short and J 1 base short, with 19 bases between. Germline CDR1 and CDR2: PRHDT and FYEKMQ (reference sequence). The CDR3 is 16 amino acids.

This clone was detected only once. The rearrangement uses TRBV6-5 and TRBJ2-1; no clear D gene. The V end was cut by 10 bases, the J end by 1 base, with 17 bases between. CDR1 is MNHEY, CDR2 SVGAGI, per germline. CDR3 length: 15 amino acids. CDR3 nucleotides: TGTGCCACCCTTTCCCGTAGCCAGTCCTACAATGAGCAGTTCTTC. Amino acid sequence: CATLSRSQSYNEQFF.

As regards this clone: The same CDR3 also results from other DNA sequences found in this sample. V usage is TRBV27 and J usage is TRBJ2-7; possibly TRBD1 for D (6 bases). Germline V lookup: CDR1 MNHEY, CDR2 SMNVEV (reference sequence). CDR3 length: 13 residues. Trimming shortened V by 2 bases and J by 4 bases, and 9 bases separated the two germline ends. The DNA of the CDR3 is TGTGCCAGCAGTTTAGGGGGCGGGTACGAGCAGTACTTC. It yields the protein CASSLGGGYEQYF.

This clone has only a few counts. This chain joins TRBV9 and TRBJ2-2; D is tentatively TRBD1 or TRBD2 (5 bases each). The CDR3 is made up of 14 amino acids. The germline CDR1 and CDR2 sequences are SGDLS and YYNGEE. V was pared by 3 bases and J by 4 bases, with 10 bases between. CDR3 residues: CASSAPGRTGELFF. The CDR3, as DNA: TGTGCCAGCAGCGCCCCGGGGCGCACCGGGGAGCTGTTTTTT.

This clone was counted between two and nine times. The CDR3, as DNA: TGTGCCTGGAGAGAGGCCGGTCAGCCCCAGCATTTT. It specifies CAWREAGQPQHF. The chain employs TRBV30 and TRBJ1-5; D remains ambiguous. Per germline, CDR1 GTSNPN and CDR2 SVGIG (reference sequence). Trimming left V 3 bases short and J 6 bases short, with 9 bases between. The length of the CDR3 is 12 residues. Full variable domain (missing parts from reference TRBV30 and TRBJ1-5): SQTIHQWPATLVQPVGSPLSLECTVEGTSNPNLYWYRQAAGRGLQLLFYSVGIGQISSEVPQNLSASRPQDRQFILSSKKLLLSDSGFYLCAWREAGQPQHFGDGTRLSIL.

This clone was found a few times. The gene calls are TRBV7-9 and TRBJ2-2; no clear D gene. Germline CDR1 reads SEHNR; CDR2 reads FQNEAQ (reference sequence). The CDR3 has 14 residues. Trimming removed 3 bases at V and 7 bases at J, with 12 bases between. DNA of the CDR3: TGTGCCAGCAGCTTTACCCCTAATGGCGGGGAGCTGTTTTTT. Translating it yields CASSFTPNGGELFF.

Only a few counts were recorded for this clone. The genes are TRBV13 and TRBJ2-4; D gene ambiguous. V was pared by 4 bases and J by 5 bases, with 15 bases between. The CDR3 is 15 residues long. The germline CDR1 and CDR2 sequences are PRHDT and FYEKMQ (reference sequence). The CDR3 loop is CASSYPTAPQNIQYF. The CDR3 nucleotides read TGTGCCAGCAGCTACCCGACGGCGCCTCAAAACATTCAGTACTTC.

In DNA form, the CDR3 reads TGTGCCACCAGCAGAGATCGGGGGACTAGCGGGTGGGTAGATACGCAGTATTTT. Its protein is CATSRDRGTSGWVDTQYF. The chain employs TRBV15 and TRBJ2-3; 12 positions match TRBD2. V was clipped by 0 bases and J by 5 bases; unmatched bases: 9. This CDR3 has 18 amino acids. Germline CDR1 reads LNHNV; CDR2 reads YYDKDF (reference sequence).

This clone was seen a few times. The genes are TRBV29-1 and TRBJ2-1, with no clear D. The CDR3 has 13 residues. The germline V and J ends were trimmed by 4 bases and 7 bases, with 14 bases remaining between them. In germline, CDR1 is SQVTM, CDR2 ANQGSEA. Written as DNA, the CDR3 is TGCAGCGTTGTCCCGGGCAGCATAAATGAGCAGTTCTTC. This encodes CSVVPGSINEQFF.

V is TRBV9 and J is TRBJ1-2, with D unclear. V lost 4 bases and J 4 bases, leaving 17 bases between the germline ends. This CDR3 has 15 residues. CDR1 SGDLS and CDR2 YYNGEE come from the germline V gene. CDR3: CASSPQNSVSYGYTF. The CDR3 nucleotides are TGTGCCAGCAGCCCCCAGAATTCCGTTAGCTATGGCTACACCTTC.

The chain carries TRBV29-1 and TRBJ2-1; no reliable D call. V was clipped by 3 bases and J by 12 bases, with 21 bases between them. CDR3 length: 14 residues. Germline V gene sequence: CDR1 SQVTM, CDR2 ANQGSEA. This CDR3 reads CSVDLPNQRQRQFF. Written as DNA, the CDR3 is TGCAGCGTTGATCTACCCAATCAGCGACAACGGCAGTTCTTC.

Remarks on this clone: Other nucleotide sequences in the sample specify the same CDR3. The chain recombines TRBV29-1 with TRBJ2-1; maybe TRBD2 (6 bases). Germline assignment: CDR1 SQVTM and CDR2 ANQGSEA. The germline V and J ends were trimmed by 7 bases and 7 bases, with 8 bases remaining between them. The CDR3 has 10 residues. CDR3 region: CSAGGNEQFF. The CDR3 nucleotides are TGCAGCGCTGGAGGGAATGAGCAGTTCTTC.

The V and J genes are TRBV29-1 and TRBJ2-3, with D perhaps TRBD2 (7 bases). Trimming pared 8 bases from V and 6 bases from J, leaving 18 bases between. CDR1 is SQVTM and CDR2 is ANQGSEA in the germline V gene. CDR3 length: 13 residues. This CDR3 is CSSLRGEGDTQYF. CDR3 coding DNA: TGCAGCTCCCTTAGGGGGGAGGGTGATACGCAGTATTTT.

This clone has only a few counts. CDR3 protein: CASSQDPSSGTGYNEQYF. Here the CDR3 DNA reads TGCGCCAGCAGCCAAGACCCTTCTTCCGGGACAGGGTACAACGAGCAGTACTTC. This chain connects TRBV4-1 to TRBJ2-7; 9 nucleotides align to TRBD1. The J segment lost 5 bases and the V segment lost 0 bases, leaving 14 bases of the junction unmatched. Germline loops: CDR1 MGHRA, CDR2 YSYEKL. CDR3 length: 18 amino acids.